The present T cell receptor beta chain was sequenced within a study of response to subunit inactivated influenza vaccine. TCRdb fed the RT-PCR reads into MiXCR, producing one record per CDR3 protein. The data show some 570,000 distinct CDR3 sequences, 11% seen once. Germline assignment: CDR1 SGHTA and CDR2 FQGNSA. The CDR3 is 17 residues long. V lost 1 base and J 4 bases, leaving 14 bases between the germline ends. This clonotype has a count of ten or more. These records were also assigned to another study, of T cells expressing NK-cell markers. That source adds: UMIs were included in TCR beta cDNA generated by 5'RACE template switching.

The receptor comes from a man aged 45 to 65 who received an inactivated influenza vaccine. Sequenced material: PBMCs from blood, taken on the day of vaccination. This rearrangement joins TRBV7-2 to TRBJ1-6; the D is unclear. CDR3 nucleotides: TGTGCCAGCAGCTTAGGGACTGAACTGGGGTATAATTCACCCCTCCACTTT. Residues: CASSLGTELGYNSPLHF.